The 2 T cell receptor beta chains given below trace back to one sample, sequenced in a study of T cells in women clearing cervical HPV infection. Clones were sequenced by immunoSEQ multiplex PCR, and TCRdb holds only the in-frame ones, with some missing. This sample's clone table lists roughly 49,000 clones. The specimen sequenced was blood buffy coat. These receptors were taken from a woman between 18 and 75 years old with a cervical HPV16 infection that either progressed to CIN3+ or cleared (not recorded which).

For this clone: The read stops 3 residues short of the end of the CDR3; the missing end is completed from the germline J gene. V is TRBV7-9 and J is TRBJ2-7, with 8 bases aligning to TRBD2. The CDR3 is 13 amino acids. The germline V gene encodes CDR1 SEHNR and CDR2 FQNEAQ (reference sequence). V was pared by 3 bases and J by 5 bases, with 3 bases of the junction left unmatched. The CDR3 region is CASSLTSVHEQYF. CDR3 DNA (partial): TGTGCCAGCAGCTTGACTAGCGTCCACGAG.

To note about this clone: The read ends 3 residues shy of where the CDR3 ends; the end is completed using the germline J gene. The V and J genes are TRBV18 and TRBJ2-1; 8 bases match TRBD2. Germline V gene lookup returns CDR1 KGHSH and CDR2 LQKENI. Germline trimming cut 4 bases from V and 1 base from J; bases unmatched to any gene: 6. The CDR3 has 16 amino acids. Partial CDR3 DNA: TGTGCCAGCTCACACAGTCGCGGGGGGTCCTACAATGAG. Its translation: CASSHSRGGSYNE. The complete CDR3 reads CASSHSRGGSYNEQFF.